This is a list of T cell receptor beta chains from one sample in a study of a mutant IDH1 vaccine in newly diagnosed glioma. TCRdb's copy holds only in-frame clones and misses some; the assay was immunoSEQ multiplex PCR. The data contain approximately 80,000 clones, about 91% of them singletons. Antigens for these TCRs are unknown. This material consisted of PBMCs, taken from a glioma patient whose treatment included an IDH1 peptide vaccine. Receptor source: a woman aged 45-65 years with glioma. Each CDR3 is given with its conserved first and last residue. Fields, in order: D gene, V gene, clone size, J gene, CDR3 DNA, CDR3 protein. The D gene is left open where the match is weak. Clone size is given for some rows only: seen once, a few or many times, or a class if the clone is expanded.

NA	TRBV9	NA	TRBJ1-3	TGTGCCAGCAGCGTAGGCGGAAACACCATATATTTT	CASSVGGNTIYF
TRBD1	TRBV28	NA	TRBJ2-1	TGTGCCAGCAGTTTACGACAGGGGGCTTCCGATGAGCAGTTCTTC	CASSLRQGASDEQFF
TRBD2	TRBV19	few	TRBJ2-3	TGTGCCAGTAGTGAAGCGGGAAGGTTGGGAGATACGCAGTATTTT	CASSEAGRLGDTQYF
NA	TRBV11-3	NA	TRBJ2-7	TGTGCCAGCAGCCCAGGGGTGTTGGGAGAGCAGTACTTC	CASSPGVLGEQYF
NA	TRBV10-2	NA	TRBJ1-1	TGCGCCAGCAGCCACAGGGCCCCCGGCGAAGCTTTCTTT	CASSHRAPGEAFF
NA	TRBV9	NA	TRBJ1-2	TGTGCCAGCAGCGCCGGAGGGTCTTTGAACTATGGCTACACCTTC	CASSAGGSLNYGYTF
TRBD1	TRBV5-1	NA	TRBJ2-2	TGCGCCAGCAGCTACCGGACAGGCCAGAACACCGGGGAGCTGTTTTTT	CASSYRTGQNTGELFF
NA	TRBV4-2	NA	TRBJ1-2	TGTGCCAGCAGCCAGGCCCTCATTGGCTACACCTTC	CASSQALIGYTF
TRBD2	TRBV4-1	NA	TRBJ2-3	TGCGCCAGCAGCCCCGCATCGGGCAGCGGGAGGCCAGATACGCAGTATTTT	CASSPASGSGRPDTQYF
TRBD1	TRBV9	NA	TRBJ2-3	TGTGCCAGCAGCGTAGAGGACAGGGGAGTGACAGATACGCAGTATTTT	CASSVEDRGVTDTQYF
NA	TRBV18	NA	TRBJ2-5	TGTGCCAGCTCACCGCAACAGGTACAAGAGACCCAGTACTTC	CASSPQQVQETQYF
TRBD1	TRBV5-8	NA	TRBJ2-7	TGTGCCAGCAGCGGGTACAGGGGAACCTACGAGCAGTACTTC	CASSGYRGTYEQYF
TRBD2	TRBV30	NA	TRBJ2-5	TGTGCCTGGAGTGTACGCGGACTAGCGGACCTTGGGGCCCAGTACTTC	CAWSVRGLADLGAQYF
TRBD2	TRBV15	once	TRBJ2-3	TGTGCCACCAGCAGGACTAGCGGGAGGGCATCCCCTAGCACAGATACGCAGTATTTT	CATSRTSGRASPSTDTQYF
NA	TRBV5-5	NA	TRBJ2-3	TGTGCCAGCAGAAGGGCAGGGGCAGATACGCAGTATTTT	CASRRAGADTQYF
NA	TRBV19	NA	TRBJ1-1	TGTGCCAGTACTACGGAACGGGAAGCTGAAGCTTTCTTT	CASTTEREAEAFF
NA	TRBV10-3	few	TRBJ1-1	TGTGCCATCACTTCGGACAGAAAGAACACTGAAGCTTTCTTT	CAITSDRKNTEAFF
TRBD1	TRBV5-1	NA	TRBJ2-4	TGCGCCAGCAGCAACGGACAGGCGGCCAAAAACATTCAGTACTTC	CASSNGQAAKNIQYF
NA	TRBV21-1	NA	TRBJ1-1	TGTGCCAGCAGCAACCTTCTGACAGGGAACACTGAAGCTTTCTTT	CASSNLLTGNTEAFF
NA	TRBV28	NA	TRBJ1-2	TGTGCCAGCAGTCTCCGTTATGGCTACACCTTC	CASSLRYGYTF
NA	TRBV6-5	NA	TRBJ2-7	TGTGCCAGCAGTTACTCGGGGGACTACGAGCAGTACTTC	CASSYSGDYEQYF
TRBD2	TRBV9	NA	TRBJ2-1	TGTGCCAGCAGCGTAGAAAGGGCTAGCGGGAGTATTTTCAATGAGCAGTTCTTC	CASSVERASGSIFNEQFF
NA	TRBV10-2	NA	TRBJ1-4	TGCGCCAGCGCTGAGCCCTGGGGTGAAAAACTGTTTTTT	CASAEPWGEKLFF
NA	TRBV5-4	NA	TRBJ1-1	TGTGCCAGCAGCTTGGGCCTGAGGGGGACTGAAGCTTTCTTT	CASSLGLRGTEAFF
NA	TRBV29-1	NA	TRBJ2-1	TGCAGCGGAGCCGGGGGCGGGAGAAGCAATGAGCAGTTCTTC	CSGAGGGRSNEQFF
TRBD1	TRBV6-5	NA	TRBJ1-5	TGTGCCAGCAGTTACTGGACAGGGGGCACTCAGCCCCAGCATTTT	CASSYWTGGTQPQHF
NA	TRBV6-1	NA	TRBJ1-5	TGTGCCAGCAGTGCGGGAGTTAGCAATCAGCCCCAGCATTTT	CASSAGVSNQPQHF
NA	TRBV5-6	NA	TRBJ1-4	TGTGCCAGCAGCCAGGGAGAGGAAGAAAAACTGTTTTTT	CASSQGEEEKLFF
NA	TRBV30	NA	TRBJ1-2	TGTGCCTGGAGTGTACAGGTTAACTATGGCTACACCTTC	CAWSVQVNYGYTF
TRBD2	TRBV29-1	NA	TRBJ2-5	TGCAGCGTTCCCGGGACTAGCGTGCGGACCCAGTACTTC	CSVPGTSVRTQYF
NA	TRBV12-5	NA	TRBJ2-7	TGTGCTAGTGGTTTCTTCGGGGTGGGGGGCGGTGAGCAGTACTTC	CASGFFGVGGGEQYF
TRBD1	TRBV5-1	NA	TRBJ1-2	TGCGCCAGCAGCCAAAGGACAGGGGGCAATAAGTACTATGGCTACACCTTC	CASSQRTGGNKYYGYTF
TRBD2	TRBV28	NA	TRBJ2-1	TGTGCCAGCAGTTTCCTGACTAGCAGTTACAATGAGCAGTTCTTC	CASSFLTSSYNEQFF
NA	TRBV30	NA	TRBJ2-5	TGTGCCTGCTCCACCTCGGCTGGGGTAGAGACCCAGTACTTC	CACSTSAGVETQYF
NA	TRBV28	NA	TRBJ1-1	TGTGCCAGCAGTTCCCCTGGAGGGTACACTGAAGCTTTCTTT	CASSSPGGYTEAFF
NA	TRBV6-6	NA	TRBJ1-4	TGTGCCAGCAGTAGGCCGAATGAAAAACTGTTTTTT	CASSRPNEKLFF
NA	TRBV4-2	NA	TRBJ1-2	TGTGCCAGCAGCCAAGATCTCCAGGATAACTATGGCTACACCTTC	CASSQDLQDNYGYTF
TRBD2	TRBV7-2	NA	TRBJ2-5	TGTGCCAGCAGCTTCAGCGGGAGTGGAGAGACCCAGTACTTC	CASSFSGSGETQYF
NA	TRBV25-1	NA	TRBJ1-1	TGTGCCAGCAGTGACAGGGGAAAAAAGGCTTTCTTT	CASSDRGKKAFF
TRBD2	TRBV18	NA	TRBJ2-3	TGTGCCAGCTCATCGGGGACTAGCGGGCTTCGCACAGATACGCAGTATTTT	CASSSGTSGLRTDTQYF
NA	TRBV11-3	NA	TRBJ1-4	TGTGCCAGCAGCTTACGAGGGTACCCTGCAACTAATGAAAAACTGTTTTTT	CASSLRGYPATNEKLFF
TRBD1	TRBV18	NA	TRBJ2-2	TGTGCCAGCTCACCATGGACAGGGGACACCGGGGAGCTGTTTTTT	CASSPWTGDTGELFF
NA	TRBV27	once	TRBJ2-1	TGTGCCAGCAGTTTATCAATAGATATGTACAATGAGCAGTTCTTC	CASSLSIDMYNEQFF
NA	TRBV29-1	few	TRBJ1-2	TGCAGCGTTGGTGAGGCAGGGGTGATCTATGGCTACACCTTC	CSVGEAGVIYGYTF
TRBD1	TRBV6-1	once	TRBJ1-1	TGTGCCAGCAGTGACACCGGGACAGGGAGGCCTGAAGCTTTCTTT	CASSDTGTGRPEAFF
TRBD1	TRBV5-5	NA	TRBJ1-6	TGTGCCAGCAGCTTCCCGGGACAGGGGGCCCGCTCACCCCTCCACTTT	CASSFPGQGARSPLHF
NA	TRBV7-3	NA	TRBJ2-3	TGTGCCAGCAGCACCTCAGGGATAGCAGATACGCAGTATTTT	CASSTSGIADTQYF
TRBD1	TRBV10-1	NA	TRBJ2-2	TGCGCCAACCCGGTCGATGTAACGACAGGGGAATCCGGGGAGCTGTTTTTT	CANPVDVTTGESGELFF
NA	TRBV2	few	TRBJ2-5	TGTGCCAGCAGTGAGGCCAACGGGTGGGAGACCCAGTACTTC	CASSEANGWETQYF
NA	TRBV9	NA	TRBJ2-7	TGTGCCAGCACCCCCGAGGGGGGCTACGAGCAGTACTTC	CASTPEGGYEQYF
NA	TRBV6-1	NA	TRBJ1-2	TGTGCCAGCAGTCCCCGGACAGATACTCGAGTTGACTACACCTTC	CASSPRTDTRVDYTF
NA	TRBV7-9	NA	TRBJ2-7	TGTGCCAGCAGCTTAGCGCAGGGACTCATATACGAGCAGTACTTC	CASSLAQGLIYEQYF
NA	TRBV13	NA	TRBJ2-1	TGTGCCAGCAGCTTAAGGACAGAGCAGTTCTTC	CASSLRTEQFF
TRBD1	TRBV6-5	NA	TRBJ2-5	TGTGCCAGCAGTCACTTTACAGGGGCAAAGACCCAGTACTTC	CASSHFTGAKTQYF
TRBD2	TRBV6-9	NA	TRBJ2-7	TGTGCCAGCAGCGGACTAGCGGATCCCTACGAGCAGTACTTC	CASSGLADPYEQYF
NA	TRBV19	NA	TRBJ2-1	TGTGCCAGTAGTCCCGGTAGGGGGGCGCGGGGCAATGAGCAGTTCTTC	CASSPGRGARGNEQFF
TRBD2	TRBV9	NA	TRBJ2-1	TGTGCCAGCAGCCCCCTCAGCGGGAGATCCTACAATGAGCAGTTCTTC	CASSPLSGRSYNEQFF
NA	TRBV11-2	NA	TRBJ1-2	TGTGCCAGCAGCTTAGGGGGGGTCTCTAACTATGGCTACACCTTC	CASSLGGVSNYGYTF
NA	TRBV19	NA	TRBJ2-1	TGTGCCAGTAGTACCTCTCGTCTACTAGAGCAGTTCTTC	CASSTSRLLEQFF